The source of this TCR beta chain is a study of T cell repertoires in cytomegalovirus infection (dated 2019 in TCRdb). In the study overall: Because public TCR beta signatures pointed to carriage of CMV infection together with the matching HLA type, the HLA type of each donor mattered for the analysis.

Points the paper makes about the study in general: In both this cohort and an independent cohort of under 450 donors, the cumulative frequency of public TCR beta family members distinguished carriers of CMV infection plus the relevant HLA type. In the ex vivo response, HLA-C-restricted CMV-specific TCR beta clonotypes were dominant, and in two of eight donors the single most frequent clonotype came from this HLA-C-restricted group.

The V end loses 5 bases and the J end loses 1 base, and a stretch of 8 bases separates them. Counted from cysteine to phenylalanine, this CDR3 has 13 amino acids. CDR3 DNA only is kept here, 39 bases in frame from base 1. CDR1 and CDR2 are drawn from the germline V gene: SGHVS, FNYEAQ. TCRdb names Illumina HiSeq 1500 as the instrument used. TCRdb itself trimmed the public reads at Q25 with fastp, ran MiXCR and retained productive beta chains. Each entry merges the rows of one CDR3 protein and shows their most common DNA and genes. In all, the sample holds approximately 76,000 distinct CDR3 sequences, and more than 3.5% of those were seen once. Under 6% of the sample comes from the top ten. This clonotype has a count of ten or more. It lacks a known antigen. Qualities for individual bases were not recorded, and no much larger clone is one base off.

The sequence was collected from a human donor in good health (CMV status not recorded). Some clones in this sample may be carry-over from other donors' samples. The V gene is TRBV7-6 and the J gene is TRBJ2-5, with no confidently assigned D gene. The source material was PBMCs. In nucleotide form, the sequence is TGTGCCAGCAGCCCCACGCCCCAAGAGACCCAGTACTTC. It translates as CASSPTPQETQYF.